This T cell receptor beta chain appears in the sequencing data of a study of blood T cells in healthy people across ages. The CDR3 loop spans 16 amino acids. Trimming removed 5 bases from V and 5 bases from J; junction bases left unmatched: 10. Germline lookup yields CDR1 SGHTA and CDR2 FQGNSA. As regards this clonotype: Its antigen remains unknown.

For the second PCR, which ran for about 6 to 11 cycles, a sample-barcoded 5' primer and a J-beta primer mix were used. Each CDR3 protein gets one entry after TCRdb re-called the 5' RACE reads with MiXCR. The sample includes around 750,000 distinct CDR3 sequences, 53% of them seen just once. Study-level results: Versus aged donors, long-lived donors had higher diversity and more naive CD4+ cells.

The clonotype was recovered from a man at least 80 years old in good health. This chain connects TRBV7-2 to TRBJ2-5, with 11 positions matching TRBD2. The sample comprised blood. The CDR3 DNA reads TGTGCCAGCAGCGCACGTACACTAGCGGGGGCGGAGACCCAGTACTTC. It is translated as CASSARTLAGAETQYF.